This T cell receptor beta chain was retrieved from a study of blood T cells in healthy people across ages (dated by TCRdb to between 2014 and 2016). At the level of the whole study: In model experiments, roughly one uniquely barcoded TCR beta cDNA molecule per two T cells was captured by template switching. Using deep sequencing normalized with unique cDNA molecular identifiers, the study measured how TCR beta repertoire diversity changes with age. The donors were divided into four age groups: young (average around 16 years), middle-aged (approximately 42), aged (about 60) and long-lived (around 80). To avoid experimental bias, donors of different ages were randomly spread across the sequencing lanes. Using the same blood draw, the study looked at two additional independent replicas of 1 million unique cDNA reads for two donors, one aged 18 to 30 and the other aged 80 or older.

Study-wide findings and limitations: Because donor CMV infection status was unknown, age-related changes in expanded clonotypes were potentially confounded. Observed TCR beta diversity per million T cells fell roughly linearly with age, and a significant reduction was already apparent by age around 44. Bulk unsorted PBMC profiling prevented conclusive comparison of naive and antigen-experienced compartments. Total diversity estimates from one million sequenced T cells were considered lower bounds and underestimates. There was a strong correlation between observed TCR beta diversity and the percentage of naive T cells measured by flow cytometry. Compared with the aged group, the long-lived group had more naive CD4+ T cells, fewer expanded clones and increased TCR diversity, suggesting age selection.

The donors were 40 or so Caucasian individuals from Russia, aged 6 to 90 years, who were systemically healthy. Each donor gave around 9.9 milliliters of peripheral blood, collected into EDTA-treated Vacutainer tubes. Ficoll-Paque density-gradient centrifugation was used to isolate PBMCs, with at least 7 million per sample. Trizol reagent was used to extract total RNA from PBMCs, with at least 5 micrograms per sample. The percentages of naive CD45RAhigh/CD27high T cells were determined by flow cytometry on a PBMC aliquot from every donor. Spanning cysteine to phenylalanine, the CDR3 consists of 13 amino acids. Just the 39-base CDR3 DNA is kept, in frame starting at base 1. CDR1 and CDR2 were assigned from the germline V gene as MNHEY and SVGEGT. Trimming at the junction amounts to 5 bases on V and 2 bases on J, and the germline ends lie 9 bases apart. Library method: 5' RACE. The data were produced on an Illumina HiSeq 2500. A second roughly 6 to 12 cycle PCR used a sample-barcoded 5' primer and a J-beta primer mix. A unique molecular identifier was introduced onto each TCR beta cDNA molecule by a template-switch 5' adaptor carrying 12 random nucleotides. At least 2.5 million CDR3-containing paired-end reads were obtained from each sample. First-strand cDNA synthesis was performed from all RNA using the Mint cDNA synthesis kit, with priming by a TRBC-specific oligonucleotide. Following uracil-DNA glycosylase treatment, a first 18-cycle PCR with universal primers M1SS and BC2_uni_R was performed on all cDNA. In the authors' own workflow: Each sample was normalized by randomly selecting 1 million high-quality reads, each carrying a distinct molecular identifier. Reads sharing molecular identifiers were discarded rather than binned into consensus sequences. MiTCR, with a Q25 quality threshold and the strictest error-elimination algorithm, was used for CDR3 identification, clonotype clustering and error correction. A nonparametric unseen species model using Euler transformation provided a lower-bound estimate of total TCR beta diversity. The public reads were reprocessed in TCRdb via fastp at Q25 and MiXCR, keeping in-frame beta chains. Rows are combined by CDR3 protein, so each entry shows the most common genes and DNA. These V and J calls derive from TCRdb rather than the authors' analysis. The sample records some 900,000 distinct CDR3 sequences, roughly 48% of which are singletons. 13% of the sample is taken by the ten largest.

A remark on this clonotype: The antigen this receptor binds is unknown. Per-base qualities were not stored, and no clone one base away is much larger.

Here the chain combines TRBV6-2 or TRBV6-3 and TRBJ2-5; the D gene is unclear. The sequence came from a man aged 25-40 years in good health. The sequenced sample consisted of blood. The DNA sequence follows: TGTGCCAGCAGTCACCACGAACAAGAGACCCAGTACTTC. The translation is CASSHHEQETQYF.